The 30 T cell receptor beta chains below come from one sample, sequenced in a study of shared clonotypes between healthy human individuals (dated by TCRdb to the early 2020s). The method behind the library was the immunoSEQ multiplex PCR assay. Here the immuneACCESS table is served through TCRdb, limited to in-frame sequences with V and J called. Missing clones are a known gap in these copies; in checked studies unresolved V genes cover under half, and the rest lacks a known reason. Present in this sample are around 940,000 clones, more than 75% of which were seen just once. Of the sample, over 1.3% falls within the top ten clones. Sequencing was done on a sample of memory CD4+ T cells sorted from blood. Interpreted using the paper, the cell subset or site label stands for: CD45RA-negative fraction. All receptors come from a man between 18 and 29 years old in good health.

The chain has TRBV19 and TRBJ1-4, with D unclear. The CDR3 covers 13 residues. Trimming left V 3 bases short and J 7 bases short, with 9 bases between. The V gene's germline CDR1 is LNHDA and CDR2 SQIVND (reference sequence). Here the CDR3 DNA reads TGTGCCAGTAGTATTTGGGGAGGTGAAAAACTGTTTTTT. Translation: CASSIWGGEKLFF.

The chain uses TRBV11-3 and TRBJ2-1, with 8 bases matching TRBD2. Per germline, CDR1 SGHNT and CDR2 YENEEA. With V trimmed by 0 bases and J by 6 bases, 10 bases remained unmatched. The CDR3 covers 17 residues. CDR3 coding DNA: TGTGCCAGCAGCTTAGATCGTGGCGGGGGGCCAAGCAATGAGCAGTTCTTC. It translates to CASSLDRGGGPSNEQFF.

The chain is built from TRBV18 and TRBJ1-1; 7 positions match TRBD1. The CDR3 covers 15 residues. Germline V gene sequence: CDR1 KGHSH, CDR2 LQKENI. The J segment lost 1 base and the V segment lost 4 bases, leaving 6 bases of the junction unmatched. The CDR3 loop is CASSLTGQTNTEAFF. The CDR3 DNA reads TGTGCCAGCTCACTAACGGGACAGACGAACACTGAAGCTTTCTTT.

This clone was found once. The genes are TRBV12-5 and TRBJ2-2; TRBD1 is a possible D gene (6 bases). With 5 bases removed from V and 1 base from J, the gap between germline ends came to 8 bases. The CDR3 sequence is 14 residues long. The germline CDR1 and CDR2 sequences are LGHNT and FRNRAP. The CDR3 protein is CASGKDRNTGELFF. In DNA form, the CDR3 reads TGTGCTAGTGGTAAGGACAGGAACACCGGGGAGCTGTTTTTT. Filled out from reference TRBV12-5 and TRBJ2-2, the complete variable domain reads DARVTQTPRHKVTEMGQEVTMRCQPILGHNTVFWYRQTMMQGLELLAYFRNRAPLDDSGMPKDRFSAEMPDATLATLKIQPSEPRDSAVYFCASGKDRNTGELFFGEGSRLTVL.

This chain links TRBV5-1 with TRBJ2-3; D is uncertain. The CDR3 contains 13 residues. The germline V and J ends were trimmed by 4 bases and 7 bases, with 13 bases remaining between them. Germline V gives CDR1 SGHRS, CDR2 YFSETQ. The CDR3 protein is CASSPGPGNTQYF. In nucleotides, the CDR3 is TGCGCCAGCAGCCCCGGTCCTGGGAATACGCAGTATTTT.

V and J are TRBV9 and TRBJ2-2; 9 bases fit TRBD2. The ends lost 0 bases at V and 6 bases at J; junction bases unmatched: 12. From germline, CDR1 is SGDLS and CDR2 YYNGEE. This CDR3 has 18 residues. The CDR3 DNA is TGTGCCAGCAGCGTAGGGGAAACTAGCGGGTATAGGGCCGGGGAGCTGTTTTTT. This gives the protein CASSVGETSGYRAGELFF. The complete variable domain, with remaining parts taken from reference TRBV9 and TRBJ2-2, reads DSGVTQTPKHLITATGQRVTLRCSPRSGDLSVYWYQQSLDQGLQFLIQYYNGEERAKGNILERFSAQQFPDLHSELNLSSLELGDSALYFCASSVGETSGYRAGELFFGEGSRLTVL.

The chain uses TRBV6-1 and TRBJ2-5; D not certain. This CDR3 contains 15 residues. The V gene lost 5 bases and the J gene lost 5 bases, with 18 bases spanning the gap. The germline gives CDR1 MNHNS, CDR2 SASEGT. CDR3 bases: TGTGCCAGCAGTAGAAGCCTGACTTCCTTGGAGACCCAGTACTTC. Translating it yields CASSRSLTSLETQYF.

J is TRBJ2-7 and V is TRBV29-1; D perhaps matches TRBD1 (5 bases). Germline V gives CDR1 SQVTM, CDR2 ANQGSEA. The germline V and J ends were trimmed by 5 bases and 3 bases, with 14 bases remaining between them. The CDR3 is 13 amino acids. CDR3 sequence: CSVRRGAGYEQYF. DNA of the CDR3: TGCAGCGTTCGAAGGGGCGCAGGCTACGAGCAGTACTTC.

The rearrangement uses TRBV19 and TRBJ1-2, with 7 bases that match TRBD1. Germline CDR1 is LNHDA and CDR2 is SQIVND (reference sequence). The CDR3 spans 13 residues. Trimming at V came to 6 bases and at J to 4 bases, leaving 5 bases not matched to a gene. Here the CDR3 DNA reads TGTGCCAGTAGGATGGACAGGATCTATGGCTACACCTTC. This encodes CASRMDRIYGYTF.

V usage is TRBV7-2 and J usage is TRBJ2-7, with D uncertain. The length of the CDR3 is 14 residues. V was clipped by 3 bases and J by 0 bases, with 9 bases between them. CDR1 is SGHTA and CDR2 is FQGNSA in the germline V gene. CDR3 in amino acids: CASSFSRSSYEQYF. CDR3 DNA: TGTGCCAGCAGCTTCTCCAGGAGCTCCTACGAGCAGTACTTC.

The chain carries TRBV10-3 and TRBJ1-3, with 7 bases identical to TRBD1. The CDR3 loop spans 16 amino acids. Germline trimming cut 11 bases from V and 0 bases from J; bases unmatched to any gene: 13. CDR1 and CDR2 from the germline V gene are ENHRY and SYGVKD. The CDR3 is CAALSRDRSSGNTIYF. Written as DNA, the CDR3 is TGTGCCGCCCTCAGCCGGGACAGATCCTCTGGAAACACCATATATTTT.

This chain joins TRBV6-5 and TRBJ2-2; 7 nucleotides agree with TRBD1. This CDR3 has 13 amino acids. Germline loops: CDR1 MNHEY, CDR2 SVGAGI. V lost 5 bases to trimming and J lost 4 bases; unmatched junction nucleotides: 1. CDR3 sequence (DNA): TGTGCCAGCAGTCGACAGGGCACCGGGGAGCTGTTTTTT. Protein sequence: CASSRQGTGELFF.

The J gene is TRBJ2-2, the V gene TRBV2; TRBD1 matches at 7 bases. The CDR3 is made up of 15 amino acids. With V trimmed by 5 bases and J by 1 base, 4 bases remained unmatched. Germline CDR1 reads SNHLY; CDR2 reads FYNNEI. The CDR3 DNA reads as TGTGCCAGCAGTCTGACAGGGAAGAACACCGGGGAGCTGTTTTTT. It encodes CASSLTGKNTGELFF.

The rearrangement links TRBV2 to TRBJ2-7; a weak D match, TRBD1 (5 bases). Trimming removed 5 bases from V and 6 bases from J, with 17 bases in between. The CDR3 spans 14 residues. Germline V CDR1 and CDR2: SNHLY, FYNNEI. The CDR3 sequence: CASSRVTQGVEQYF. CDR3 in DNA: TGTGCCAGCAGTCGTGTGACTCAGGGCGTCGAGCAGTACTTC. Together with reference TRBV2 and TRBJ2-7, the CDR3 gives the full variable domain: EPEVTQTPSHQVTQMGQEVILRCVPISNHLYFYWYRQILGQKVEFLVSFYNNEISEKSEIFDDQFSVERPDGSNFTLKIRSTKLEDSAMYFCASSRVTQGVEQYFGPGTRLTVT.

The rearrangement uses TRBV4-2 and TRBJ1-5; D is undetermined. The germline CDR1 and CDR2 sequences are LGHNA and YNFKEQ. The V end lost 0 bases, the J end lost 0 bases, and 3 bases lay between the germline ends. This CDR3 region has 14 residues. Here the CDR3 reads CASSQDASNQPQHF. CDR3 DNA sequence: TGTGCCAGCAGCCAAGATGCTAGCAATCAGCCCCAGCATTTT.

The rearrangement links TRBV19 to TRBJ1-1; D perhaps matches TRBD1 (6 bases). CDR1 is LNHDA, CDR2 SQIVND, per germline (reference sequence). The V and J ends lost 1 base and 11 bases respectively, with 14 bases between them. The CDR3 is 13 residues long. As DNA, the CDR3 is TGTGCCAGTAGTATAGCCGGTACAGGGCGGGCTTTCTTT. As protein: CASSIAGTGRAFF.

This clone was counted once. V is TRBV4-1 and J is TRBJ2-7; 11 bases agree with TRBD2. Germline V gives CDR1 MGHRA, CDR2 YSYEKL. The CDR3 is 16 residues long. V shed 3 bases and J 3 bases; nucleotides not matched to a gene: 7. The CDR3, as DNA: TGCGCCAGCAGCCAGCCACTAGCGGGGGCCCACTACGAGCAGTACTTC. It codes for CASSQPLAGAHYEQYF.

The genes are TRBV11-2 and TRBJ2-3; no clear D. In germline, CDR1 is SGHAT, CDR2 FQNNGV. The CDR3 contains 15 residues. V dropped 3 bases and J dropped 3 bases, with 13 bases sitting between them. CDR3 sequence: CASSFLVSLTDTQYF. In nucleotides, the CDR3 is TGTGCCAGCAGCTTTCTTGTTAGTTTGACAGATACGCAGTATTTT.

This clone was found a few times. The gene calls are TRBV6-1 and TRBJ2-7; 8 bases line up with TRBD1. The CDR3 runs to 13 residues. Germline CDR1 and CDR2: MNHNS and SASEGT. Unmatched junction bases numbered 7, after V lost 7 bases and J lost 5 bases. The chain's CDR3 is CASTGQVMHEQYF. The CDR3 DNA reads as TGTGCCAGCACGGGACAGGTAATGCACGAGCAGTACTTC.

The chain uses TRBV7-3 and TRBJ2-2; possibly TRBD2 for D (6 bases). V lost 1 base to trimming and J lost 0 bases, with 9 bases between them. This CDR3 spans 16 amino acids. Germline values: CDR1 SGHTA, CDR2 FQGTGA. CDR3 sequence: CASSLMAGTNTGELFF. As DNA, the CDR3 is TGTGCCAGCAGCTTAATGGCGGGGACGAACACCGGGGAGCTGTTTTTT.

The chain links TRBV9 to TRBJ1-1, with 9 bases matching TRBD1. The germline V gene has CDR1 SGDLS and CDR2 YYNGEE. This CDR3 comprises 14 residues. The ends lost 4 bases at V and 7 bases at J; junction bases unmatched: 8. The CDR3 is CASSSQGARREAFF. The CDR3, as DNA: TGTGCCAGCAGCTCACAGGGGGCTCGTCGTGAAGCTTTCTTT.

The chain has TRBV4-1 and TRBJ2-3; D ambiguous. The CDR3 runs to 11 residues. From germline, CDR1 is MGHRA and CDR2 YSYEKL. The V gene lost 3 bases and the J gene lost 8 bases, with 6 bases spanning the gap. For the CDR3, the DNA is TGCGCCAGCAGCCATCAAGTTACGCAGTATTTT. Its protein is CASSHQVTQYF.

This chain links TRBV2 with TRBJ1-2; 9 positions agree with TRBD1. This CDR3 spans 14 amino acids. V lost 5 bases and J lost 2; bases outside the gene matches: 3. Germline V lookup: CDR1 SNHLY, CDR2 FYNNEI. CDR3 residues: CASSSDRGNYGYTF. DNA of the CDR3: TGTGCCAGCAGTTCCGACAGGGGGAACTATGGCTACACCTTC.

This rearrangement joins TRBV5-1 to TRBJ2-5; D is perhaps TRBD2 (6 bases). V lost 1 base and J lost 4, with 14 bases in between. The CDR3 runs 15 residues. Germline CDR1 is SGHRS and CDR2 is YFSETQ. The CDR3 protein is CASSLSGHSGETQYF. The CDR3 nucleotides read TGCGCCAGCAGCTTGAGCGGACATAGCGGAGAGACCCAGTACTTC.

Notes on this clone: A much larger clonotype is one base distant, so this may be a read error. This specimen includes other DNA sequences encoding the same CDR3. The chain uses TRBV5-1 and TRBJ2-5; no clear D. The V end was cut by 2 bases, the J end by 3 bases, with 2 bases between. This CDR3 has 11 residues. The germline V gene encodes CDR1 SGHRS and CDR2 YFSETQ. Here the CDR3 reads CASSFEETQYF. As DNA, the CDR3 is TGCGCCAGCAGCTTCGAAGAGACCCAGTACTTC.

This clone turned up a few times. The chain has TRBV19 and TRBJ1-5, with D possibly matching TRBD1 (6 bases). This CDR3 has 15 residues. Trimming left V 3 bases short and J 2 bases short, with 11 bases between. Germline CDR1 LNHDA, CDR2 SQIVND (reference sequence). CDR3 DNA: TGTGCCAGTAGTATGGCAGGGGTCCGCAATCAGCCCCAGCATTTT. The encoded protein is CASSMAGVRNQPQHF.

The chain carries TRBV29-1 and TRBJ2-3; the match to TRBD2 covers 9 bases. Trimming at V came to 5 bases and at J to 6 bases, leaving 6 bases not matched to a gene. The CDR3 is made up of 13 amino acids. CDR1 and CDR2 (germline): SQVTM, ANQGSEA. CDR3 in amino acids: CSVKAGGRDTQYF. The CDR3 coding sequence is TGCAGCGTTAAAGCGGGGGGCAGGGATACGCAGTATTTT.

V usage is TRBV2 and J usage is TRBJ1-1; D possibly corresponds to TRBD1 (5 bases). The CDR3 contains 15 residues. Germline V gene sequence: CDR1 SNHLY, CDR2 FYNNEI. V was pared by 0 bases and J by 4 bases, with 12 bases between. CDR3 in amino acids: CASSEATRASTEAFF. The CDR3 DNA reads TGTGCCAGCAGTGAAGCGACCAGGGCTAGCACTGAAGCTTTCTTT.

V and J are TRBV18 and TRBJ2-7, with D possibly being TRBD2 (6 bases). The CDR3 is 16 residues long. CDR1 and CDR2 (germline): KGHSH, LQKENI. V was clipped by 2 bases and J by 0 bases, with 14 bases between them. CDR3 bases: TGTGCCAGCTCACCAGTGGGACTGGGATCCTCCTACGAGCAGTACTTC. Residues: CASSPVGLGSSYEQYF. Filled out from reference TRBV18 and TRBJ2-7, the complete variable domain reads NAGVMQNPRHLVRRRGQEARLRCSPMKGHSHVYWYRQLPEEGLKFMVYLQKENIIDESGMPKERFSAEFPKEGPSILRIQQVVRGDSAAYFCASSPVGLGSSYEQYFGPGTRLTVT.

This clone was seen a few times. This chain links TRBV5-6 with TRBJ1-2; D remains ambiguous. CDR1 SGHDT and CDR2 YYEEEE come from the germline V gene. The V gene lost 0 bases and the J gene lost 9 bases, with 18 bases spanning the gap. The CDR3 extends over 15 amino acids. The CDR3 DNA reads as TGTGCCAGCAGCTTGGAGCACAGTATGCTTAGAAGCTACACCTTC. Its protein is CASSLEHSMLRSYTF.